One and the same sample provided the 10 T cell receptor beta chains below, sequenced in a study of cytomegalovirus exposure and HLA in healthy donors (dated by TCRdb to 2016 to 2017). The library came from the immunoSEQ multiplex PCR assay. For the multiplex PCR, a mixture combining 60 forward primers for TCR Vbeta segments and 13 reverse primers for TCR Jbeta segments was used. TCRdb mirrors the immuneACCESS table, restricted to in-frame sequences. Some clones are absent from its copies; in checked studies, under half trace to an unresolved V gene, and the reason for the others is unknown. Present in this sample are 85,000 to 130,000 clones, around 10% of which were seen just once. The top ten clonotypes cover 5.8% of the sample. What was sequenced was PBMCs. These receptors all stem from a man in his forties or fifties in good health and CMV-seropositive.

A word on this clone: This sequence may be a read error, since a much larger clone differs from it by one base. The CDR3 coding sequence is TGTGCCAGCAGCTTAGGGACAGGGACCTACGAGCAGTACTTC. Its translation: CASSLGTGTYEQYF. The chain has TRBV11-2 and TRBJ2-7, with 8 bases aligning to TRBD1. J was trimmed by 2 bases and V by 1 base; bases with no gene match: 1. This CDR3 has 14 residues. Germline CDR1 reads SGHAT; CDR2 reads FQNNGV.

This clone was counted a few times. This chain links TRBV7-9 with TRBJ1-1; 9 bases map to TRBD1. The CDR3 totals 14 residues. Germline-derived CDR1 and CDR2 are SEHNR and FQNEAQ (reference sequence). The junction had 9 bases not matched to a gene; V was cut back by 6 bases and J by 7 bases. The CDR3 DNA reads TGTGCCAGCAGGCGACCTGGGACAGGGATTGAAGCTTTCTTT. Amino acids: CASRRPGTGIEAFF. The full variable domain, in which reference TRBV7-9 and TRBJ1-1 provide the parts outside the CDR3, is DTGVSQNPRHKITKRGQNVTFRCDPISEHNRLYWYRQTLGQGPEFLTYFQNEAQLEKSRLLSDRFSAERPKGSFSTLEIQRTEQGDSAMYLCASRRPGTGIEAFFGQGTRLTVV.

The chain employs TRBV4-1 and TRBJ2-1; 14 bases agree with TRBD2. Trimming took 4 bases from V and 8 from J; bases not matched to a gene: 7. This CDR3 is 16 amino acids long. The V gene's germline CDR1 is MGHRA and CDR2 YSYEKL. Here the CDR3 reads CASSPQGTSGSYEQFF. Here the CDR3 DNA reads TGCGCCAGCAGCCCCCAGGGGACTAGCGGGAGCTATGAGCAGTTCTTC.

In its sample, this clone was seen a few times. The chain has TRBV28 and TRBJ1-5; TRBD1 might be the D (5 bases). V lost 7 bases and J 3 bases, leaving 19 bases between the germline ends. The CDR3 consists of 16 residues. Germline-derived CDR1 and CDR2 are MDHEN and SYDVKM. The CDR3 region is CASTPWGRVNNQPQHF. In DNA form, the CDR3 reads TGTGCCAGCACCCCATGGGGCAGGGTGAACAATCAGCCCCAGCATTTT.

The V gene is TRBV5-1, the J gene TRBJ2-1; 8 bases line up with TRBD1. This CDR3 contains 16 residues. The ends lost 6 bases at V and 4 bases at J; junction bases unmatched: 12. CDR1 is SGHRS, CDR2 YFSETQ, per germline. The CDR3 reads CASTRSGTGPYNEQFF. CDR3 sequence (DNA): TGCGCCAGCACCCGTTCCGGGACAGGCCCTTACAATGAGCAGTTCTTC. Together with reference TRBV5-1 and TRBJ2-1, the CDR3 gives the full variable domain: KAGVTQTPRYLIKTRGQQVTLSCSPISGHRSVSWYQQTPGQGLQFLFEYFSETQRNKGNFPGRFSGRQFSNSRSEMNVSTLELGDSALYLCASTRSGTGPYNEQFFGPGTRLTVL.

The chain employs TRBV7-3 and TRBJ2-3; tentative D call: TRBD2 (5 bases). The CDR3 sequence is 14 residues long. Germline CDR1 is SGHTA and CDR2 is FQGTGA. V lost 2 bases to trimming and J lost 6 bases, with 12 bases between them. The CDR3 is CASSLSGIGDTQYF. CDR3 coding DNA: TGTGCCAGCAGCTTATCCGGGATTGGGGATACGCAGTATTTT.

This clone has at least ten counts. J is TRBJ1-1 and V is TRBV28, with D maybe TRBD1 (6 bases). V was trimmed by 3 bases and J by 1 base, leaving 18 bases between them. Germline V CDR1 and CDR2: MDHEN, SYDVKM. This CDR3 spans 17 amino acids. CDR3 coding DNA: TGTGCCAGCAGTTTGGGGGGGGCGAGGGACTGGAACACTGAAGCTTTCTTT. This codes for CASSLGGARDWNTEAFF. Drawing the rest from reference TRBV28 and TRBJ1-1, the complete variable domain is DVKVTQSSRYLVKRTGEKVFLECVQDMDHENMFWYRQDPGLGLRLIYFSYDVKMKEKGDIPEGYSVSREKKERFSLILESASTNQTSMYLCASSLGGARDWNTEAFFGQGTRLTVV.

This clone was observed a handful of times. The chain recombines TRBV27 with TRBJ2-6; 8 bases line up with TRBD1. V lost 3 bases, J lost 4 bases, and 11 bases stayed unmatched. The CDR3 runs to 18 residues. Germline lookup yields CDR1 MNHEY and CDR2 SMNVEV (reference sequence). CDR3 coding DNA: TGTGCCAGCAGTTTGTCAGGACAGGGCTTCGCCGGGGCCAACGTCCTGACTTTC. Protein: CASSLSGQGFAGANVLTF.

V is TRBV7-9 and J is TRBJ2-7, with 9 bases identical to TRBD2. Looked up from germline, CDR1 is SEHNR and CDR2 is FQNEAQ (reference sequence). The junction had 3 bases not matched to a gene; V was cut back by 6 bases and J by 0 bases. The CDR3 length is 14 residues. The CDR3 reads CASSQTSGSYEQYF. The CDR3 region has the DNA TGTGCCAGCAGTCAGACTAGCGGCTCCTACGAGCAGTACTTC.

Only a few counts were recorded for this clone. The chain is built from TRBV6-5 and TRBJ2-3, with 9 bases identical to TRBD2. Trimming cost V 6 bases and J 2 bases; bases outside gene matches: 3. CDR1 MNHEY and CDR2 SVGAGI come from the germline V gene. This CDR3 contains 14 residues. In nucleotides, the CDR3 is TGTGCCAGCAGCTTAGCGGGAGACACAGATACGCAGTATTTT. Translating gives CASSLAGDTDTQYF.